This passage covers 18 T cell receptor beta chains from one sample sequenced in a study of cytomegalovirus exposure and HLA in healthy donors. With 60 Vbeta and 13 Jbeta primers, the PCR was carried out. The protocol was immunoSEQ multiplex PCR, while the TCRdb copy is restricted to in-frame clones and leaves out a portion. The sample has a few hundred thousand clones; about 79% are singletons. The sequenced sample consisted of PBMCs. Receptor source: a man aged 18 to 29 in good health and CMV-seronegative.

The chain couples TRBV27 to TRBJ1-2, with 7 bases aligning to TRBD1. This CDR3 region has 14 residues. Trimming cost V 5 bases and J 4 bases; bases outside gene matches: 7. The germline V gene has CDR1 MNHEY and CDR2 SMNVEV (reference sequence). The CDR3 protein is CASSPPGQPYGYTF. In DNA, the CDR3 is TGTGCCAGCAGTCCGCCGGGACAGCCCTATGGCTACACCTTC.

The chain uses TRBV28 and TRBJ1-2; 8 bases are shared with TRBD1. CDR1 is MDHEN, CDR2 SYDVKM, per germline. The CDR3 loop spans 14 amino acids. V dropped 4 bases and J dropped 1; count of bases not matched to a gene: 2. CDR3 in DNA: TGTGCCAGCAGTTCAGGGGGCGTTAACTATGGCTACACCTTC. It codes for CASSSGGVNYGYTF.

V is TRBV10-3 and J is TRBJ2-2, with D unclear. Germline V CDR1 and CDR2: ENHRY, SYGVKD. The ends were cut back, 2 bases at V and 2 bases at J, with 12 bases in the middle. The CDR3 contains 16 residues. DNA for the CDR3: TGTGCCATCAGTGAGGGGCAAGAGCCCAACACCGGGGAGCTGTTTTTT. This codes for CAISEGQEPNTGELFF.

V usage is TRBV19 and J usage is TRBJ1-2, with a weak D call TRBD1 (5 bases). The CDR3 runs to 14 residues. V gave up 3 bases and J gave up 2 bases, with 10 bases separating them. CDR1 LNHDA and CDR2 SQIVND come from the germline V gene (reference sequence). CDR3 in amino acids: CASSMWQGNYGYTF. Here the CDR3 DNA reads TGTGCCAGTAGTATGTGGCAGGGCAACTATGGCTACACCTTC.

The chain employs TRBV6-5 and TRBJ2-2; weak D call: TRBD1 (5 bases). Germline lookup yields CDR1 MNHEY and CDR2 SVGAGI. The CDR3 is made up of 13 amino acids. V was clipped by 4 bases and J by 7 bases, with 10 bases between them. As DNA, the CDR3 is TGTGCCAGCAGTTTTCAGGGAAGCGGGGAGCTGTTTTTT. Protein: CASSFQGSGELFF.

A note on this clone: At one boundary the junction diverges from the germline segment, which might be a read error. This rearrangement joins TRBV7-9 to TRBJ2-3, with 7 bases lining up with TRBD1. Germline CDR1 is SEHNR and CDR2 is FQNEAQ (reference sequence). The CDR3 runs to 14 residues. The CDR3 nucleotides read TGTTCCAGCAGCTCGACAGGGCGGGCAGATACGCAGTATTTT. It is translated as CSSSSTGRADTQYF.

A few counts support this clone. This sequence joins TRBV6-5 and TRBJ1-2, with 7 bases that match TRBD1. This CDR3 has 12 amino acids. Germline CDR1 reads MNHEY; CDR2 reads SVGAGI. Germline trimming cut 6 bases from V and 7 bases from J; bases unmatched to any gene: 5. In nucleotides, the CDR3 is TGTGCCAGCAGCGACAGGGAAGGTGGCTACACCTTC. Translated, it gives CASSDREGGYTF.

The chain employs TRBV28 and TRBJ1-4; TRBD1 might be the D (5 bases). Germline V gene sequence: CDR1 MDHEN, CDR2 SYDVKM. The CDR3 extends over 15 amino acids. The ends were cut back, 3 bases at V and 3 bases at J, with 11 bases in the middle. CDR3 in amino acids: CASSLSGGANEKLFF. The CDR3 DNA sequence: TGTGCCAGCAGTTTGTCCGGGGGGGCTAATGAAAAACTGTTTTTT.

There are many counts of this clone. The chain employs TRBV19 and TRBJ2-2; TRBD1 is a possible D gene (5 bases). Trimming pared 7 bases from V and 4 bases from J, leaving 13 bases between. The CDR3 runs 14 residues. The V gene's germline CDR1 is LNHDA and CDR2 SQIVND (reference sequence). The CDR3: CASKKQGSTGELFF. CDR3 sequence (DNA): TGTGCCAGTAAAAAGCAGGGTAGCACCGGGGAGCTGTTTTTT.

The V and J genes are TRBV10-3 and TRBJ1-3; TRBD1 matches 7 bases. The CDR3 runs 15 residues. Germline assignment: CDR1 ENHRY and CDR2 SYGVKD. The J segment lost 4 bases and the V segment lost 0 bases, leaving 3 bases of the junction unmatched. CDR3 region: CAISESTGQGNTIYF. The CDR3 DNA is TGTGCCATCAGTGAGTCGACAGGGCAAGGAAACACCATATATTTT.

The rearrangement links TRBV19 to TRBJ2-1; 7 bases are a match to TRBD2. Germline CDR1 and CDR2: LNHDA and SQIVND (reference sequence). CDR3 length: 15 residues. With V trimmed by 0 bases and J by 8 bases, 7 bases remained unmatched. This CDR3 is CASSIEEGAGDEQFF. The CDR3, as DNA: TGTGCCAGTAGTATAGAAGAGGGTGCGGGAGATGAGCAGTTCTTC.

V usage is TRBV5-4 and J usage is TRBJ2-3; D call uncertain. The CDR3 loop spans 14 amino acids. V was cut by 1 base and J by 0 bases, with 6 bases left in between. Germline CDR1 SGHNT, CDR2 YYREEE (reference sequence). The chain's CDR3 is CASSLFSSTDTQYF. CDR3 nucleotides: TGTGCCAGCAGCTTGTTCAGTAGCACAGATACGCAGTATTTT.

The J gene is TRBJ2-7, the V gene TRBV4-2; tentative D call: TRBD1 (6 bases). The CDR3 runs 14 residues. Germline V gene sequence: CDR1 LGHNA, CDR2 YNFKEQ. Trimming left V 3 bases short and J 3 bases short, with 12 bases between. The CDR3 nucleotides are TGTGCCAGCAGCCAGGCCACAGGGAGCTACGAGCAGTACTTC. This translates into CASSQATGSYEQYF.

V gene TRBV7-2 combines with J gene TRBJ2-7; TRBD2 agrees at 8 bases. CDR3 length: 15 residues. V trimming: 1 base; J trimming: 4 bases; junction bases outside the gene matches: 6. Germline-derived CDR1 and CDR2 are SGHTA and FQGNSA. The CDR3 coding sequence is TGTGCCAGCAGCTTAGACAGCGGGGGTTTTTACGAGCAGTACTTC. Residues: CASSLDSGGFYEQYF.

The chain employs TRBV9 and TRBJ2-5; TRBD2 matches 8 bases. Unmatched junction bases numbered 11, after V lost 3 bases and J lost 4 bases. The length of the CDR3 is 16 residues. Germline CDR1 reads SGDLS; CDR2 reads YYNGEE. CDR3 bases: TGTGCCAGCAGCGACCCCCGGCGGGGGGTCGGAGAGACCCAGTACTTC. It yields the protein CASSDPRRGVGETQYF.

CDR3 in amino acids: CSVVAEPGNTIYF. The CDR3 DNA follows: TGCAGCGTTGTAGCGGAGCCCGGAAACACCATATATTTT. This sequence joins TRBV29-1 and TRBJ1-3; D remains ambiguous. The CDR3 runs to 13 residues. V lost 4 bases and J lost 4, with 11 bases in between. Germline CDR1 and CDR2: SQVTM and ANQGSEA.

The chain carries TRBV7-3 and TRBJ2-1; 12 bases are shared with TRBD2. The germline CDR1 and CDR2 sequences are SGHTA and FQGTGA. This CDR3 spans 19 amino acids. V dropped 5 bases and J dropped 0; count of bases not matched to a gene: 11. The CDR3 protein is CASSGGGLAGQSSYNEQFF. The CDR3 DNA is TGTGCCAGCAGCGGGGGGGGACTAGCGGGCCAGAGCTCCTACAATGAGCAGTTCTTC. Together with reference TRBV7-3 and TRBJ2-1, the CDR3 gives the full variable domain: GAGVSQTPSNKVTEKGKYVELRCDPISGHTALYWYRQSLGQGPEFLIYFQGTGAADDSGLPNDRFFAVRPEGSVSTLKIQRTERGDSAVYLCASSGGGLAGQSSYNEQFFGPGTRLTVL.

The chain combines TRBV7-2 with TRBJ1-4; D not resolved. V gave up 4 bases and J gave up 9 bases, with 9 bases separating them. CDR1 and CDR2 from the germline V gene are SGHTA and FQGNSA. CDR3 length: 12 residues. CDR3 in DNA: TGTGCCAGCAGCTACACGTCCAAAAAACTGTTTTTT. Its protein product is CASSYTSKKLFF.